This TCR beta chain is from a study of blood T cell repertoires in COVID-19. Study as a whole: In each case, the material was cDNA or gDNA derived from T cells, B-cell-depleted T cells, or PBMCs.

This CDR3 is built from 12 residues. Germline CDR1 and CDR2: LGHDT and YNNKEL (reference sequence). Trimming removed 2 bases from V and 5 bases from J, with 6 bases in between. Authors' methods: Scientists estimated how many nucleated cells there were by amplifying reference gene primers. TCRdb's table, derived via immunoSEQ multiplex PCR, lists solely in-frame clones and lacks some. V and J calls and clone size come straight from that table; D and trimming were deduced from the DNA. The table includes 150,000 or so clones, about 90% detected once. Material for sequencing was peripheral blood. V and J are TRBV3-1 (or the pseudogene TRBV3-2) and TRBJ2-5; D is perhaps TRBD1 (6 bases). The sequence was obtained from an elderly man with acute or convalescent COVID-19. The CDR3 reads CASSQRGETQYF. CDR3 nucleotide sequence: TGTGCCAGCAGCCAAAGGGGGGAGACCCAGTACTTC.